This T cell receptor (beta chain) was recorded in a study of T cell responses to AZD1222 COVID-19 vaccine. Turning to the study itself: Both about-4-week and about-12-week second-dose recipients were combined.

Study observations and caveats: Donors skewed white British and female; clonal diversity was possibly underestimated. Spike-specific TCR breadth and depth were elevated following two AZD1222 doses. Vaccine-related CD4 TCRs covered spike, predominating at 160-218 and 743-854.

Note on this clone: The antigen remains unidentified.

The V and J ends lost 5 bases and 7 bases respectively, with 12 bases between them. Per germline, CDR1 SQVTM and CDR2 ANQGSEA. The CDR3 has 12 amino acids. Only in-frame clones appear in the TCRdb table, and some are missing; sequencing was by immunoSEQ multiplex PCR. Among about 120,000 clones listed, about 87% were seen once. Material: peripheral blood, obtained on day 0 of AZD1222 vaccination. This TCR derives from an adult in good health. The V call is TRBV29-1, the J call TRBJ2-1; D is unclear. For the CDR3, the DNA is TGCAGCGTTCCCCAGGCGAGTAATGAGCAGTTCTTC. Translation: CSVPQASNEQFF.